These 23 T cell receptor beta chains were sequenced from one sample in a study of tumor-infiltrating lymphocytes in oesophageal squamous cell carcinoma. TCRdb recomputed calls from the PCR reads with MiXCR, one row per CDR3 protein. The table shows about 16,000 distinct CDR3 sequences, with about 40% occurring only once. Sample: blood. These receptors were collected from a female donor with esophageal squamous cell carcinoma.

There are many counts of this clonotype. V and J are TRBV11-2 and TRBJ2-7; D remains ambiguous. With 1 base removed from V and 0 bases from J, the gap between germline ends came to 19 bases. The CDR3 is 18 residues long. In germline, CDR1 is SGHAT, CDR2 FQNNGV. CDR3 sequence: CASSLGYGQRKTSYEQYF. The DNA of the CDR3 is TGTGCCAGCAGCTTAGGATATGGGCAAAGGAAGACCTCCTACGAGCAGTACTTC.

This clonotype has a count of ten or more. The rearrangement links TRBV5-6 to TRBJ2-7; 7 bases are shared with TRBD2. This CDR3 has 14 residues. Germline loops: CDR1 SGHDT, CDR2 YYEEEE. V lost 1 base to trimming and J lost 4 bases; unmatched junction nucleotides: 5. The chain's CDR3 is CASSLWGGGYEQYF. The CDR3 DNA reads TGTGCCAGCAGCTTGTGGGGGGGGGGATACGAGCAGTACTTC.

By share of the sample, this clonotype is medium-sized (0.01 to 0.1%). This chain joins TRBV7-9 and TRBJ2-7; 9 bases are shared with TRBD1. This CDR3 is 13 amino acids long. The germline V gene has CDR1 SEHNR and CDR2 FQNEAQ (reference sequence). Losses at the gene ends were 8 bases for V and 5 bases for J; bases not matched to a gene: 7. CDR3 amino acids: CASCWDRVDEQYF. The CDR3 nucleotides read TGTGCCAGCTGCTGGGACAGGGTGGACGAGCAGTACTTC.

The chain uses TRBV3-1 and TRBJ2-1; tentative D call: TRBD2 (6 bases). Matching the DNA end better, TRBJ2-7 makes the J call doubtful. Germline CDR1 LGHDT, CDR2 YNNKEL (reference sequence). This CDR3 has 16 amino acids. In DNA form, the CDR3 reads TGTGCCAGCAGCCGATTGAGGGAGGCTAGCCCCAATGAGCAGTACTTC. Its translation: CASSRLREASPNEQYF.

There are many counts of this clonotype. The chain couples TRBV11-2 to TRBJ2-7, with 7 bases matching TRBD1. The V segment lost 2 bases and the J segment 4 bases; nucleotides outside the gene matches: 14. Germline V gene data show CDR1 as SGHAT and CDR2 as FQNNGV. There are 17 residues in the CDR3. CDR3 bases: TGTGCCAGCAGCTTATTTACCCGAACAGGGGTTCAATACGAGCAGTACTTC. Its protein product is CASSLFTRTGVQYEQYF. The full variable domain, in which reference TRBV11-2 and TRBJ2-7 provide the parts outside the CDR3, is EAGVAQSPRYKIIEKRQSVAFWCNPISGHATLYWYQQILGQGPKLLIQFQNNGVVDDSQLPKDRFSAERLKGVDSTLKIQPAKLEDSAVYLCASSLFTRTGVQYEQYFGPGTRLTVT.

This clonotype appeared once. The conserved final phenylalanine or tryptophan is absent from the CDR3, which likely points to a read error. Because the CDR3's place on the DNA is in doubt, the DNA is left out and the CDR3 is given as listed by TCRdb. The chain is built from TRBV5-6 and TRBJ2-3; the tabulated D call, TRBD2, remains unverified against the DNA. The germline CDR1 and CDR2 sequences are SGHDT and YYEEEE. The CDR3 extends over 18 residues, inclusive of both ends. The CDR3 loop reads CASSGRLANLRASSTLGT.

This chain links TRBV11-2 with TRBJ2-7, with D possibly TRBD1 on 6 matching bases. Germline CDR1 reads SGHAT; CDR2 reads FQNNGV. This CDR3 has 14 amino acids. Trimming stripped 0 bases from V and 5 bases from J, with 11 bases between. The CDR3 protein is CASSLDQAGDEQYF. The DNA for the CDR3 is TGTGCCAGCAGCTTAGATCAGGCAGGGGACGAGCAGTACTTC.

This clonotype was observed a handful of times. The CDR3 loop is CASSLYGSDTQYF. In nucleotides, the CDR3 is TGTGCCAGCAGCTTATACGGTTCAGATACGCAGTATTTT. The rearrangement uses TRBV7-4 and TRBJ2-3, with D unresolved. The CDR3 has 13 residues. In germline, CDR1 is SGHVT, CDR2 SQSDAQ. Trimming pared 2 bases from V and 4 bases from J, leaving 7 bases between.

The rearrangement joins TRBV7-6 to TRBJ2-6; D unresolved. V was pared by 1 base and J by 2 bases, with 9 bases between. CDR1 and CDR2 (germline): SGHVS, FNYEAQ. The CDR3 loop spans 16 amino acids. The CDR3 region has the DNA TGTGCCAGCAGCTTAGGAGGAGCGACTGGGGCCAACGTCCTGACTTTC. This translates into CASSLGGATGANVLTF.

This chain links TRBV7-9 with TRBJ2-5; 7 bases align to TRBD1. This CDR3 has 13 amino acids. CDR1 is SEHNR and CDR2 is FQNEAQ in the germline V gene (reference sequence). The ends lost 9 bases at V and 4 bases at J; junction bases unmatched: 8. In nucleotides, the CDR3 is TGTGCCAGTAGACCCTCAGGGGGAGAGACCCAGTACTTC. It yields the protein CASRPSGGETQYF.

This clonotype came up many times. This sequence joins TRBV5-4 and TRBJ1-6, with 9 bases matching TRBD1. Per germline, CDR1 SGHNT and CDR2 YYREEE (reference sequence). After removal of 5 bases from V and 10 bases from J, the junction contained 10 bases not matched to a gene. This CDR3 is built from 15 residues. Here the CDR3 DNA reads TGTGCCAGCAGTTCCCCCGGGACAGGGAGATCACCCCTCCACTTT. This sequence encodes CASSSPGTGRSPLHF.

This clonotype was observed at least ten times. This clone may be a read error of a much larger clone one base away. This chain uses TRBV6-1 with TRBJ2-5; possibly TRBD1 or TRBD2 for D (5 bases each). The CDR3 length is 16 residues. From germline, CDR1 is MNHNS and CDR2 SASEGT. V lost 4 bases and J lost 11, with 26 bases in between. The CDR3 DNA follows: TGTGCCAGCAGTGGATGGGGACGGAATTTTAACAATGAGCAGTACTTC. It yields the protein CASSGWGRNFNNEQYF.

CDR3 DNA: TGTGCCAGCAGCCCGTCCCGGGAGACCCAGTACTTC. Translating it yields CASSPSRETQYF. The chain is built from TRBV7-2 and TRBJ2-4; no reliable D call. The end of the DNA is better explained by TRBJ2-5, so the J call may be wrong. The CDR3 contains 12 residues. Germline V CDR1 and CDR2: SGHTA, FQGNSA.

This chain links TRBV7-3 with TRBJ1-2, with D unresolved. CDR1 and CDR2 (germline): SGHTA, FQGTGA. The CDR3 spans 14 residues. V lost 5 bases and J 8 bases, leaving 18 bases between the germline ends. Here the CDR3 DNA reads TGTGCCAGCAGCCCCCAGGTTCGGGCAGGCGGCTACACCTTC. It specifies CASSPQVRAGGYTF.

This clonotype was seen a single time. The chain is built from TRBV7-6 and TRBJ2-2; TRBD2 is a possible D gene (6 bases). The CDR3 is 13 amino acids. V lost 5 bases and J lost 7, with 11 bases in between. Germline CDR1 reads SGHVS; CDR2 reads FNYEAQ. The CDR3 loop reads CASSISGIGELFF. CDR3 nucleotides: TGTGCCAGCAGCATTAGCGGAATCGGGGAGCTGTTTTTT.

Details on this clonotype: The germline gene is not matched at one end of the junction; a read error may be the cause. The chain uses TRBV7-7 and TRBJ2-1, with D possibly matching TRBD2 (5 bases). This CDR3 is built from 17 residues. CDR1 and CDR2 (germline): SSHAT, FNYEAQ (reference sequence). CDR3 bases: TGTGCTAGCAGTAACGGGGTCCTGCAGAGCTCCTACAATGAGCAGTTCTTC. Amino acids: CASSNGVLQSSYNEQFF.

By frequency in the sample, this clonotype is medium-sized. The chain employs TRBV7-8 and TRBJ1-5; weak D call: TRBD1 (5 bases). V was clipped by 2 bases and J by 1 base, with 12 bases between them. The CDR3 runs to 16 residues. In germline, CDR1 is SGHVS, CDR2 FQNEAQ. CDR3 in DNA: TGTGCCAGCAGCTTATCAAGGACACAAAGCAATCAGCCCCAGCATTTT. It specifies CASSLSRTQSNQPQHF.

The chain joins TRBV25-1 to TRBJ2-1; D ambiguous. The J call may be faulty, since TRBJ2-5 better matches the DNA end. CDR1 is MGHDK and CDR2 is SYGVNS in the germline V gene. CDR3 length equals 13 residues. The CDR3 loop reads CASNMGSAETQYF. The CDR3 coding sequence is TGTGCCAGCAATATGGGGTCGGCAGAGACCCAGTACTTC.

Regarding this clonotype: At one of its ends the junction is not consistent with the germline gene, which may arise from a read error. The chain couples TRBV7-6 to TRBJ2-5; the D gene is possibly TRBD1 (6 bases). The CDR3 has 13 residues. Germline loops: CDR1 SGHVS, CDR2 FNYEAQ. The CDR3 DNA sequence: TGTGCTAGCAGCGCAACAGGGTCAGAGACCCAGTACTTC. Its translation is CASSATGSETQYF.

On this clonotype itself: Its ends do not fully match the called genes, so a read error is possible. The chain couples TRBV7-8 to TRBJ2-1, with 7 bases identical to TRBD1. This CDR3 is 15 amino acids long. Germline V CDR1 and CDR2: SGHVS, FQNEAQ. The CDR3 region is CASSLRAGTDSPLHF. The CDR3 bases are TGTGCCAGCAGCTTACGCGCAGGGACAGACTCACCCCTCCACTTC.

The V and J genes are TRBV6-6 and TRBJ2-1, with 7 nucleotides matching TRBD1. The J call may be mistaken, given a closer DNA end match to TRBJ1-2. CDR1 and CDR2 from the germline V gene are MNHNY and SVGAGI (reference sequence). This CDR3 has 14 residues. CDR3 sequence: CASSYSDRDYGYTF. CDR3 coding DNA: TGTGCCAGCAGTTACTCCGACAGGGATTATGGCTACACCTTC.

This clonotype is classed as medium-sized. V gene TRBV7-2 combines with J gene TRBJ2-1; 10 positions agree with TRBD2. This CDR3 region has 15 residues. Germline CDR1 reads SGHTA; CDR2 reads FQGNSA. With V trimmed by 0 bases and J by 4 bases, 0 bases remained unmatched. The CDR3 DNA is TGTGCCAGCAGCTTAGCAGCGGGGGGGTACAATGAGCAGTTCTTC. Translating it yields CASSLAAGGYNEQFF.

This clonotype showed up many times. A much larger clone sits a single nucleotide away, making a read error possible. The V call is TRBV7-8, the J call TRBJ2-5, with D possibly matching TRBD2 (5 bases). Trimming took 0 bases from V and 11 from J, leaving 16 bases between them. Germline values: CDR1 SGHVS, CDR2 FQNEAQ. This CDR3 is 14 amino acids long. Written as DNA, the CDR3 is TGTGCCAGCAGCTTAGCCTCAGAGCGAGGCGGGCAGTACTTC. This translates into CASSLASERGGQYF.